A single sample gave rise to the 4 T cell receptor beta chains below, sequenced in a study of cytomegalovirus exposure and HLA in healthy donors. It was with 60 Vbeta and 13 Jbeta primers that the PCR ran. Sequencing used immunoSEQ multiplex PCR; TCRdb keeps in-frame clones, though not all of them. Among over 150,000 clones listed, approximately 84% were seen once. Sequenced material: PBMCs. The receptors were sampled from a woman aged 50 to 60 in good health and CMV-seropositive.

V and J are TRBV19 and TRBJ1-5; 9 nucleotides align to TRBD1. This CDR3 has 17 amino acids. The germline V gene encodes CDR1 LNHDA and CDR2 SQIVND (reference sequence). The V gene end was trimmed by 1 base and the J gene end by 0 bases; junction bases not matched to a gene: 4. CDR3 nucleotide sequence: TGTGCCAGTAGTATAGGGGACAGGGCTTATAGCAATCAGCCCCAGCATTTT. This translates into CASSIGDRAYSNQPQHF.

V and J are TRBV28 and TRBJ1-1; D perhaps matches TRBD1 (5 bases). V gave up 5 bases and J gave up 1 base, with 11 bases separating them. Germline V gene sequence: CDR1 MDHEN, CDR2 SYDVKM. The CDR3 has 14 residues. Here the CDR3 DNA reads TGTGCCAGCAGTGTCCAGGGTACGAACACTGAAGCTTTCTTT. It codes for CASSVQGTNTEAFF.

The rearrangement joins TRBV10-1 to TRBJ2-2, with D maybe TRBD1 (6 bases). This CDR3 region has 14 residues. The ends were cut back, 4 bases at V and 1 base at J, with 7 bases in the middle. The germline V gene encodes CDR1 WNHNN and CDR2 SYGVQD (reference sequence). The CDR3 loop is CASSGTVNTGELFF. The CDR3, as DNA: TGCGCCAGCAGTGGGACAGTGAACACCGGGGAGCTGTTTTTT.

This clone has a handful of counts. The chain uses TRBV6-6 and TRBJ2-1, with 7 nucleotides matching TRBD1. V shed 7 bases and J 8 bases; nucleotides not matched to a gene: 8. The CDR3 length is 13 residues. The V gene's germline CDR1 is MNHNY and CDR2 SVGAGI (reference sequence). For the CDR3, the DNA is TGTGCCAGCAAGAGAACAGGGGACGATGAGCAGTTCTTC. It translates to CASKRTGDDEQFF.